These 19 T cell receptor beta chains share one sample of origin, sequenced in a study of cytomegalovirus exposure and HLA in healthy donors. PCR employed 60 Vbeta and 13 Jbeta primers. The assay was immunoSEQ multiplex PCR, and TCRdb's table has in-frame clones only and misses some. The data show over 150,000 clones, about four fifths seen once. The specimen was PBMCs. The receptors originated from a man in his thirties or forties in good health and CMV-seropositive.

The chain recombines TRBV6-6 with TRBJ2-7, with D perhaps TRBD2 (5 bases). The V end was cut by 6 bases, the J end by 6 bases, with 18 bases between. The CDR3 sequence is 14 residues long. Per the germline V gene, CDR1 is MNHNY and CDR2 is SVGAGI (reference sequence). This CDR3 is CASRSPGNLGEQYF. The CDR3 DNA is TGTGCCAGCAGATCCCCCGGGAATCTCGGCGAGCAGTACTTC.

This chain uses TRBV27 with TRBJ2-6; TRBD1 matches 12 bases. The V gene's germline CDR1 is MNHEY and CDR2 SMNVEV (reference sequence). With V trimmed by 6 bases and J by 4 bases, 10 bases remained unmatched. The CDR3 has 18 amino acids. As DNA, the CDR3 is TGTGCCAGCAGGGGGTGGGGACAGGGGGCGGAGGGGGCCAACGTCCTGACTTTC. The encoded protein is CASRGWGQGAEGANVLTF.

The V call is TRBV30, the J call TRBJ2-2; tentatively, D is TRBD2 (5 bases). The germline gives CDR1 GTSNPN, CDR2 SVGIG (reference sequence). This CDR3 is 14 amino acids long. The V end was cut by 1 base, the J end by 3 bases, with 9 bases between. The CDR3: CAWSGGPHTGELFF. The CDR3 DNA follows: TGTGCCTGGAGTGGCGGGCCCCACACCGGGGAGCTGTTTTTT. The full variable domain, in which reference TRBV30 and TRBJ2-2 provide the parts outside the CDR3, is SQTIHQWPATLVQPVGSPLSLECTVEGTSNPNLYWYRQAAGRGLQLLFYSVGIGQISSEVPQNLSASRPQDRQFILSSKKLLLSDSGFYLCAWSGGPHTGELFFGEGSRLTVL.

This chain connects TRBV7-9 to TRBJ2-5, with D possibly being TRBD2 (7 bases). CDR1 is SEHNR and CDR2 is FQNEAQ in the germline V gene (reference sequence). Trimming cost V 4 bases and J 0 bases, with 15 bases left between them. This CDR3 has 16 residues. The CDR3 DNA reads TGTGCCAGCAGCTCATTAGGGGGGGGATACCAAGAGACCCAGTACTTC. This encodes CASSSLGGGYQETQYF. Full variable domain (outside the CDR3, taken from reference TRBV7-9 and TRBJ2-5): DTGVSQNPRHKITKRGQNVTFRCDPISEHNRLYWYRQTLGQGPEFLTYFQNEAQLEKSRLLSDRFSAERPKGSFSTLEIQRTEQGDSAMYLCASSSLGGGYQETQYFGPGTRLLVL.

The V call is TRBV11-3, the J call TRBJ2-1; D gene uncertain. Germline CDR1 and CDR2: SGHNT and YENEEA. This CDR3 comprises 12 residues. V gave up 1 base and J gave up 6 bases, with 4 bases separating them. The CDR3 sequence: CASSLAINEQFF. In DNA, the CDR3 is TGTGCCAGCAGCTTAGCAATCAATGAGCAGTTCTTC.

The genes are TRBV5-6 and TRBJ1-1, with 10 bases lining up with TRBD1. This CDR3 spans 16 amino acids. Germline trimming cut 0 bases from V and 2 bases from J; bases unmatched to any gene: 4. Germline V lookup: CDR1 SGHDT, CDR2 YYEEEE. CDR3 sequence (DNA): TGTGCCAGCAGCTTGGCGGGACAGGGGATCAACACTGAAGCTTTCTTT. This sequence encodes CASSLAGQGINTEAFF.

The V call is TRBV30, the J call TRBJ1-6; tentatively, D is TRBD1 (6 bases). The CDR3 consists of 16 residues. The V and J ends lost 6 bases and 10 bases respectively, with 25 bases between them. Germline values: CDR1 GTSNPN, CDR2 SVGIG (reference sequence). The DNA for the CDR3 is TGTGCCTGTTCTCGTATGGTGGACAGTCTTGGCTCACCCCTCCACTTT. Its translation: CACSRMVDSLGSPLHF. Supplemented by reference TRBV30 and TRBJ1-6, the full variable domain reads SQTIHQWPATLVQPVGSPLSLECTVEGTSNPNLYWYRQAAGRGLQLLFYSVGIGQISSEVPQNLSASRPQDRQFILSSKKLLLSDSGFYLCACSRMVDSLGSPLHFGNGTRLTVT.

The chain links TRBV7-8 to TRBJ2-1, with 12 nucleotides matching TRBD2. Germline V lookup: CDR1 SGHVS, CDR2 FQNEAQ. The V gene end was trimmed by 5 bases and the J gene end by 8 bases; junction bases not matched to a gene: 10. CDR3 size: 16 residues. The CDR3 reads CASSVGLAGWVDEQFF. The CDR3 nucleotides read TGTGCCAGCAGCGTAGGACTAGCGGGGTGGGTAGATGAGCAGTTCTTC.

In this sample, this clone turned up a few times. The V and J genes are TRBV4-2 and TRBJ2-7; TRBD2 agrees at 7 bases. The germline CDR1 and CDR2 sequences are LGHNA and YNFKEQ. The CDR3 extends over 16 amino acids. With V trimmed by 3 bases and J by 4 bases, 12 bases remained unmatched. CDR3 nucleotide sequence: TGTGCCAGCAGCCATCCTCCCGGGACTACCCCTTACGAGCAGTACTTC. The encoded protein is CASSHPPGTTPYEQYF.

V usage is TRBV6-1 and J usage is TRBJ1-1; 8 positions match TRBD1. Germline trimming cut 3 bases from V and 1 base from J; bases unmatched to any gene: 10. The germline V gene has CDR1 MNHNS and CDR2 SASEGT. CDR3 length: 17 residues. CDR3 loop: CASSDWTTGASNTEAFF. The CDR3 DNA follows: TGTGCCAGCAGTGATTGGACGACAGGGGCGTCGAACACTGAAGCTTTCTTT.

The genes are TRBV28 and TRBJ1-5; 9 positions agree with TRBD1. V lost 6 bases and J lost 4; bases outside the gene matches: 7. The CDR3 loop spans 15 amino acids. CDR1 and CDR2 from the germline V gene are MDHEN and SYDVKM. The CDR3: CASSEGQGGNQPQHF. The CDR3 DNA reads as TGTGCCAGCAGCGAGGGACAGGGAGGGAATCAGCCCCAGCATTTT.

This clone came up a few times. The J gene is TRBJ1-5, the V gene TRBV28; no firm D call. This CDR3 spans 15 amino acids. V was shortened by 3 bases and J by 6 bases, with 15 bases between the two germline ends. Germline-derived CDR1 and CDR2 are MDHEN and SYDVKM. Written as DNA, the CDR3 is TGTGCCAGCAGTTTCATTGCGGTTTTAGTTCAGCCCCAGCATTTT. This codes for CASSFIAVLVQPQHF.

This chain connects TRBV5-4 to TRBJ2-2; tentative D call: TRBD1 (5 bases). V lost 2 bases and J 4 bases, leaving 12 bases between the germline ends. This CDR3 has 15 residues. CDR1 is SGHNT and CDR2 is YYREEE in the germline V gene (reference sequence). The CDR3 nucleotides read TGTGCCAGCAGCTTATATCGACAGACCACCGGGGAGCTGTTTTTT. Translating gives CASSLYRQTTGELFF. Combining the CDR3 with reference TRBV5-4 and TRBJ2-2 gives the whole variable domain ETGVTQSPTHLIKTRGQQVTLRCSSQSGHNTVSWYQQALGQGPQFIFQYYREEENGRGNFPPRFSGLQFPNYSSELNVNALELDDSALYLCASSLYRQTTGELFFGEGSRLTVL.

The J gene is TRBJ2-3, the V gene TRBV5-1; 12 bases agree with TRBD2. J lost 4 bases, V lost 3 bases, and 3 bases had no gene match. CDR3 length equals 15 residues. The V gene's germline CDR1 is SGHRS and CDR2 YFSETQ. The CDR3 DNA reads as TGCGCCAGCAGCTCGGGACTAGCGGGTTCAGATACGCAGTATTTT. It encodes CASSSGLAGSDTQYF.

The V call is TRBV30, the J call TRBJ1-1; 7 bases are shared with TRBD1. The CDR3 has 13 residues. Germline V gives CDR1 GTSNPN, CDR2 SVGIG (reference sequence). Losses at the gene ends were 5 bases for V and 1 base for J; bases not matched to a gene: 4. The CDR3, as DNA: TGTGCCTGGGGGGGACAGCCGAACACTGAAGCTTTCTTT. Translation gives CAWGGQPNTEAFF. Combining the CDR3 with reference TRBV30 and TRBJ1-1 gives the whole variable domain SQTIHQWPATLVQPVGSPLSLECTVEGTSNPNLYWYRQAAGRGLQLLFYSVGIGQISSEVPQNLSASRPQDRQFILSSKKLLLSDSGFYLCAWGGQPNTEAFFGQGTRLTVV.

This chain joins TRBV19 and TRBJ1-2; D might be TRBD1 (5 bases). CDR1 and CDR2 from the germline V gene are LNHDA and SQIVND (reference sequence). V lost 3 bases to trimming and J lost 8 bases, with 13 bases between them. CDR3 size: 13 residues. CDR3 sequence (DNA): TGTGCCAGTAGTATTCGCAGGGTTAGCGGCTACACCTTC. This codes for CASSIRRVSGYTF.

The chain uses TRBV28 and TRBJ2-3, with 7 bases aligning to TRBD1. From germline, CDR1 is MDHEN and CDR2 SYDVKM. V lost 3 bases to trimming and J lost 7 bases; unmatched junction nucleotides: 10. The CDR3 has 15 amino acids. CDR3 sequence: CASSLDRSGVYTQYF. CDR3 DNA: TGTGCCAGCAGTTTGGACAGGTCTGGGGTATATACGCAGTATTTT.

The rearrangement links TRBV4-3 to TRBJ1-1, with 9 bases matching TRBD1. J gave up 8 bases and V 1 base, and 11 bases lay outside the gene matches. This CDR3 contains 16 residues. The germline gives CDR1 LGHNA, CDR2 YSLEER. CDR3 sequence: CASSQGVGTGGIEAFF. CDR3 nucleotides: TGCGCCAGCAGCCAAGGAGTGGGCACAGGGGGCATAGAAGCTTTCTTT.

The chain recombines TRBV5-4 with TRBJ2-7, with 8 nucleotides matching TRBD1. V lost 6 bases and J lost 1; bases outside the gene matches: 3. The CDR3 is made up of 13 amino acids. Germline CDR1 reads SGHNT; CDR2 reads YYREEE (reference sequence). Written as DNA, the CDR3 is TGTGCCAGCACGGACAGGGCGTCCTACGAGCAGTACTTC. This encodes CASTDRASYEQYF. Full variable domain (missing parts from reference TRBV5-4 and TRBJ2-7): ETGVTQSPTHLIKTRGQQVTLRCSSQSGHNTVSWYQQALGQGPQFIFQYYREEENGRGNFPPRFSGLQFPNYSSELNVNALELDDSALYLCASTDRASYEQYFGPGTRLTVT.